Here is one T cell receptor (beta chain) with its context. It lacks a known antigen. No clone much larger than this one lies a single base away; base qualities are absent. The data were obtained in a study of Ad26.COV2.S vaccination and SARS-CoV-2 variants (TCRdb year 2021). Looking at the study overall: Donors in the vaccine arm were drawn from COV1001, a multicentre, randomized, double-blind, placebo-controlled phase I-IIa trial testing Ad26.COV2.S in healthy adults. Trial participants were randomized into five groups of five, in which low-dose or high-dose Ad26.COV2.S was given once or twice, or placebo was given on both occasions. Investigators did not know the trial group allocation while performing experiments and assessing outcomes. A total of roughly 32 samples were included in the TCR-sequenced set, comprising roughly 19 Ad26.COV2.S vaccine recipients, 5 placebo recipients and 8 SARS-CoV-2 convalescent individuals. Sequencing of the TCRbeta repertoire served to evaluate the specificity and breadth of SARS-CoV-2-reactive T cell receptors following Ad26.COV2.S vaccination. Ad26.COV2.S was given intramuscularly at 5x10^10 or 1x10^11 viral particles, as a single shot or as two shots 56 days apart.

The immunoSEQ Assay was the method used to sequence TCRbeta CDR3 regions. After extraction, genomic DNA underwent amplification by bias-controlled multiplex PCR, followed by high-throughput sequencing. As for the authors' bioinformatics: Collapsing and filtering of sequences were performed to quantify the absolute abundance of each unique TCRbeta CDR3 region. Usable DNA was measured by amplifying reference genes present in all nucleated cells, and TCRbeta template counts were normalized to that usable DNA to estimate T cell fraction. Repertoire TCRs were annotated as SARS-CoV-2-specific by exact matching of V gene, CDR3 amino acid sequence and J gene to a known reactive TCR set. The reference SARS-CoV-2 TCR set was derived from MIRA and filtered for enrichment in COVID-19-positive ImmuneCODE repertoires, a step that removed public or cross-reactive TCRs. Using the MIRA antigens, annotated TCRs were further analysed by specific ORF or by position within an ORF. Depth was the summed frequency of annotated unique rearrangements, while breadth was defined as annotated unique rearrangements over total unique productive rearrangements. Two-sided Wilcoxon rank-sum tests were applied when comparing TCR breadth between groups. TCRdb mirrors the immuneACCESS table, restricted to in-frame sequences. Some clones are absent from its copies; in checked studies, under half trace to an unresolved V gene, and the reason for the others is unknown. The V and J calls and the clone size are those of that table, but D and trimming were determined from the DNA. Recorded for this sample are over 400,000 clones; roughly 89% of them occurred a single time. The top ten constitute about 2.7% of the sample.

The CDR3 contains 15 residues, cysteine and phenylalanine counted. This entry keeps only the CDR3 DNA: 45 bases, framed from base 1. As encoded in the germline V gene, CDR1 is MDHEN while CDR2 is SYDVKM. The junction shows trimming of 7 bases on V and 5 bases on J, plus 15 bases between the germline ends. Overall study results and their limits: Compared with placebo recipients, Ad26.COV2.S recipients showed higher spike-specific TCR breadth (P = 0.0014). It was noted by the authors that total T cell responses may have been underestimated by the TCR breadth and depth analyses. After vaccination, substantial breadth of spike-specific CD8+ and CD4+ T cell responses was reported. Vaccine and placebo recipients had comparable non-spike TCR breadth, which fits with the vaccine containing only spike. The study was not powered for comparison of responses between vaccine doses or regimens.

This specimen's treatment or condition label, per the study, means: approximately 18 received Ad26.COV2.S at low or high dose, single or two shots; about 5 received placebo; per-sample allocation not given. Repertoires of vaccine and placebo recipients were sequenced from samples collected on day 63 after the first injection. In Cohort 1b, about two dozen adults aged 18-55 years were enrolled at a single site in Boston, USA, between 29 July and 7 August 2020. As a vaccine, Ad26.COV2.S was a replication-incompetent adenovirus type 26 vector that expressed a prefusion-stabilized SARS-CoV-2 spike protein derived from the original Wuhan strain.

This TCR derives from a person between 18 and 65 years old who received the Ad26.COV2.S COVID-19 vaccine or a placebo. The rearranged segments are TRBV28 and TRBJ1-6, and possibly TRBD1, on 6 matching bases. Sequencing used peripheral blood, obtained in a trial of Ad26.COV2.S vaccine versus placebo. The CDR3 region has the sequence CASTATGRDNSPLHF. The DNA sequence is given as TGTGCCAGCACCGCGACAGGAAGAGATAATTCACCCCTCCACTTT.